This T cell receptor beta chain was recorded in a study of T cells after yellow fever vaccination. This clonotype was picked up many times. The antigen is unknown. The TCR cDNA carried a universal primer site and UMIs from 5'RACE template switching. Via MiXCR, TCRdb re-called the 5' RACE reads, giving one row per CDR3 protein. Altogether more than 110,000 distinct CDR3 sequences are present, 5% to 7.5% being singletons, with the ten largest covering over 0.55%. CDR1 and CDR2 from the germline V gene are MNHNS and SASEGT. The V gene lost 2 bases and the J gene lost 9 bases, with 11 bases spanning the gap. This CDR3 comprises 14 residues. Study-wide findings and caveats: Reappearing after the booster were most of the clones from primary vaccination (around 96% CD4, approximately 86% CD8). Secondary responses were weaker yet peaked faster, day 5 versus 15. Abundant clonotypes (contaminants from the bulk population) could be present in FACS-sorted repertoires.

The TCR was taken from a man aged 30 to 39 who received the YFV17D yellow fever vaccine. J is TRBJ1-6 and V is TRBV6-1; D ambiguous. The sequenced sample was CD4+ T cells sorted from PBMCs, obtained 10 days after the yellow fever booster vaccination. The CDR3 sequence: CASSELSFGSPLHF. CDR3 DNA: TGTGCCAGCAGTGAACTTAGTTTTGGTTCACCCCTCCACTTT.